A single sample is the source of the 11 T cell receptor beta chains below, sequenced in a study of identical twins. TCRdb independently ran MiXCR on the 5' RACE reads; one entry per CDR3 protein. Seen here are over 600,000 distinct CDR3 sequences, around 21% observed once, and the top ten hold roughly 4.3%. This same sample was also taken into another study, of T cells expressing NK-cell markers.

What was sequenced was PBMCs. All receptors derive from a woman aged 18-35 years in good health.

This chain connects TRBV10-3 to TRBJ1-3; D is perhaps TRBD1 (5 bases). Trimming took 11 bases from V and 0 from J, leaving 11 bases between them. Germline assignment: CDR1 ENHRY and CDR2 SYGVKD. This CDR3 has 13 residues. In nucleotides, the CDR3 is TGTGCCGTCCGGGACCTCTCTGGAAACACCATATATTTT. Amino acids: CAVRDLSGNTIYF.

This clonotype was seen only a few times. The DNA of the CDR3 is TGCGCCAGCAACATTAACGGGGCAGGGAGGAACACTGAAGCTTTCTTT. Amino acids: CASNINGAGRNTEAFF. The V call is TRBV4-1, the J call TRBJ1-1; tentatively, D is TRBD1 (5 bases). The CDR3 sequence is 16 residues long. The germline CDR1 and CDR2 sequences are MGHRA and YSYEKL. V lost 7 bases and J 1 base, leaving 19 bases between the germline ends.

The chain carries TRBV6-1 and TRBJ2-7, with a possible D match to TRBD1 (6 bases). The CDR3 is 14 amino acids. CDR1 and CDR2 from the germline V gene are MNHNS and SASEGT. Between the trimmed V and J ends, which lost 6 bases and 5 bases, there was a span of 17 bases. The CDR3 region has the DNA TGTGCCAGCAGACCGACAGGTGGGGAAAACGAGCAGTACTTC. It codes for CASRPTGGENEQYF.

The chain employs TRBV15 and TRBJ2-1; D may be TRBD1 or TRBD2 (5 bases each). V shed 0 bases and J shed 3 bases, with 12 bases lying between them. CDR3 length: 16 amino acids. Germline-derived CDR1 and CDR2 are LNHNV and YYDKDF (reference sequence). In DNA, the CDR3 is TGTGCCACCAGCAGAGATCGGGACGGAAACTACAATGAGCAGTTCTTC. Its translation: CATSRDRDGNYNEQFF.

This clonotype came up a few times. The CDR3 protein is CATSDLRGSEETQYF. Here the CDR3 DNA reads TGTGCCACCAGTGATTTACGGGGGAGTGAAGAGACCCAGTACTTC. This chain connects TRBV24-1 to TRBJ2-5, with D possibly TRBD2 on 6 matching bases. The CDR3 covers 15 residues. Trimming left V 1 base short and J 3 bases short, with 11 bases between. Germline CDR1 KGHDR, CDR2 SFDVKD.

In its sample, this clonotype was seen many times. The V gene is TRBV6-1, the J gene TRBJ2-7; D perhaps matches TRBD1 (6 bases). With 5 bases removed from V and 6 bases from J, the gap between germline ends came to 20 bases. This CDR3 has 15 residues. CDR1 MNHNS and CDR2 SASEGT come from the germline V gene. CDR3: CASSRQGTSTTEQYF. The CDR3 nucleotides are TGTGCCAGCAGTCGCCAGGGGACATCTACGACCGAGCAGTACTTC.

The rearrangement joins TRBV7-2 to TRBJ2-1; 10 bases are a match to TRBD2. Germline V gives CDR1 SGHTA, CDR2 FQGNSA. The CDR3 contains 15 residues. J lost 6 bases, V lost 5 bases, and 7 bases had no gene match. In DNA, the CDR3 is TGTGCCAGCAGCCCTAGGACTAGCGGACCCAATGAGCAGTTCTTC. Translation gives CASSPRTSGPNEQFF.

V and J are TRBV29-1 and TRBJ1-4; D is ambiguous. V lost 7 bases and J lost 3, with 12 bases in between. The CDR3 extends over 13 amino acids. Germline V gene data show CDR1 as SQVTM and CDR2 as ANQGSEA. The CDR3 region is CSATLGANEKLFF. The CDR3 DNA reads as TGCAGCGCGACCCTTGGGGCTAATGAAAAACTGTTTTTT.

The chain carries TRBV5-4 and TRBJ2-3; TRBD2 agrees at 11 bases. CDR1 is SGHNT and CDR2 is YYREEE in the germline V gene (reference sequence). The CDR3 is 15 amino acids. Trimming at V came to 5 bases and at J to 4 bases, leaving 6 bases not matched to a gene. CDR3 sequence: CASRTGTSGADTQYF. The CDR3 nucleotides read TGTGCCAGCAGAACCGGGACTAGCGGAGCAGATACGCAGTATTTT. Drawing the rest from reference TRBV5-4 and TRBJ2-3, the complete variable domain is ETGVTQSPTHLIKTRGQQVTLRCSSQSGHNTVSWYQQALGQGPQFIFQYYREEENGRGNFPPRFSGLQFPNYSSELNVNALELDDSALYLCASRTGTSGADTQYFGPGTRLTVL.

The genes are TRBV27 and TRBJ2-7, with D possibly TRBD1 on 5 matching bases. The CDR3 consists of 13 residues. V gave up 6 bases and J gave up 4 bases, with 13 bases separating them. Germline loops: CDR1 MNHEY, CDR2 SMNVEV (reference sequence). DNA of the CDR3: TGTGCCAGCAGCCGAAGTCAGGGATACGAGCAGTACTTC. Protein sequence: CASSRSQGYEQYF.

The sample holds a few counts of this clonotype. The gene calls are TRBV3-1 and TRBJ2-7; 8 bases fit TRBD1. Germline V gene sequence: CDR1 LGHDT, CDR2 YNNKEL (reference sequence). The CDR3 is made up of 15 amino acids. Trimming removed 4 bases from V and 2 bases from J; junction bases left unmatched: 7. The CDR3 sequence: CASSPTRDRTYEQYF. CDR3 in DNA: TGTGCCAGCAGCCCCACCAGGGACAGGACCTACGAGCAGTACTTC.